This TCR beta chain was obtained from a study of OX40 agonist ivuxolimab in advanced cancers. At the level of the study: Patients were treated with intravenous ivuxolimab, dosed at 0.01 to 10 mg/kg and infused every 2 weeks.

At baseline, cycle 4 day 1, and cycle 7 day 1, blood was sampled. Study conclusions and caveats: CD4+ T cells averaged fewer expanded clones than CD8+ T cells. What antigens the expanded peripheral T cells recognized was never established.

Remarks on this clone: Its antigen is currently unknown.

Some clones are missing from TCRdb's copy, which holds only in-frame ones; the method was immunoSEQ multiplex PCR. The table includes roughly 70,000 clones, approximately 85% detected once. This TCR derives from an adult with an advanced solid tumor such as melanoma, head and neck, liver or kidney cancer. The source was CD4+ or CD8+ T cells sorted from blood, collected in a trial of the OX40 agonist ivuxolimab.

CDR3 sequence: CASSEDEAGAKRDTQYF. CDR3 DNA sequence: TGTGCCAGCAGTGAGGATGAAGCGGGGGCCAAGAGGGATACGCAGTATTTT. The chain uses TRBV6-1 and TRBJ2-3, with 8 nucleotides matching TRBD2. Germline CDR1 and CDR2: MNHNS and SASEGT. This CDR3 has 17 residues. V lost 3 bases, J lost 6 bases, and 14 bases stayed unmatched.